This TCR beta chain was identified in a study of blood T cell repertoires in COVID-19. Authors' processing steps: Amplification of reference gene primers provided the estimated nucleated cell counts. The protocol was immunoSEQ multiplex PCR, while the TCRdb copy is restricted to in-frame clones and leaves out a portion. V and J calls and clone size are given by that table; D and trimming were obtained from the DNA. The sample has about 300,000 clones, around 85% seen once. This CDR3 spans 16 amino acids. Germline V gene data show CDR1 as MGHRA and CDR2 as YSYEKL. V was clipped by 1 base and J by 1 base, with 11 bases between them. Categorization into cohorts depended on clinical history that participants reported.

The clonotype was recovered from a woman between 45 and 60 years old who had recovered from COVID-19. This chain uses TRBV4-1 with TRBJ1-5; D gene uncertain. Specimen: PBMCs or T cells enriched from blood (not recorded which). The CDR3 spells CASSQVYPGSNQPQHF. The DNA of the CDR3 is TGCGCCAGCAGCCAAGTATATCCGGGGAGCAATCAGCCCCAGCATTTT.